The table lists the clone carrying this T cell receptor beta chain with a few counts. TCRdb redid the calling of the RT-PCR reads with MiXCR, one entry per CDR3 protein. This sample yields about 680,000 distinct CDR3 sequences, of which approximately 15% are seen a single time; 3.6% belongs to the top ten. Germline CDR1 SQVTM, CDR2 ANQGSEA. The CDR3 totals 13 residues. The V gene lost 7 bases and the J gene lost 2 bases, with 14 bases spanning the gap. The J gene is TRBJ1-1, the V gene TRBV29-1, with D possibly being TRBD1 (5 bases). The sequence was collected from a female donor in good health, serving as a healthy control. Sequencing input: memory CD4+ T cells from blood. The CDR3 here is CSATSTVNTEAFF. For the CDR3, the DNA is TGCAGCGCAACTTCGACAGTTAACACTGAAGCTTTCTTT.